This note documents a single T cell receptor (beta chain) sequence. TCRdb itself ran the 5' RACE reads through MiXCR, one entry per CDR3 protein. Among around 98,000 distinct CDR3 sequences, 17% were seen once, and the ten largest hold 6.2%. This record belongs to a study of T cells of healthy individuals. The CDR3 sequence is 12 residues long. The V end was cut by 5 bases, the J end by 1 base, with 6 bases between. The germline CDR1 and CDR2 sequences are MDHEN and SYDVKM. This TCR came from a human donor in good health. The chain has TRBV28 and TRBJ2-7; D uncertain. CDR3 DNA sequence: TGTGCCAGCAGTATCACTTCCTACGAGCAGTACTTC. Its protein is CASSITSYEQYF.